The 4 T cell receptor beta chains given below trace back to one sample, sequenced in a study of beta chain features in type 1 diabetes. Expressed TCRB transcripts were sequenced because the entire RNA isolate underwent reverse transcription. Clones were read by immunoSEQ multiplex PCR, and TCRdb kept only the in-frame ones, dropping some. The data contain a few hundred thousand clones, 30% of them singletons. What was sequenced was naive CD4+ T cells from blood. These receptor sequences come from a man aged 18 to 30 in good health.

This clone was counted only a few times. The genes are TRBV25-1 and TRBJ2-5, with TRBD2 identical over 10 bases. V was clipped by 5 bases and J by 2 bases; unmatched bases: 5. The CDR3 runs 15 residues. Germline V gene data show CDR1 as MGHDK and CDR2 as SYGVNS. CDR3 in amino acids: CASSLSGRVQETQYF. DNA for the CDR3: TGTGCCAGCAGTTTGAGCGGGAGGGTACAAGAGACCCAGTACTTC.

This clone was seen a few times. The chain combines TRBV20-1 with TRBJ1-2, with D hard to call. Trimming took 4 bases from V and 0 from J, leaving 3 bases between them. The CDR3 extends over 11 amino acids. Per germline, CDR1 DFQATT and CDR2 SNEGSKA (reference sequence). The chain's CDR3 is CSATTNYGYTF. CDR3 coding DNA: TGCAGTGCTACGACTAACTATGGCTACACCTTC.

This chain joins TRBV7-2 and TRBJ2-7, with 9 bases aligning to TRBD2. The CDR3 has 16 amino acids. The V segment lost 2 bases and the J segment 2 bases; nucleotides outside the gene matches: 7. Germline lookup yields CDR1 SGHTA and CDR2 FQGNSA. The DNA of the CDR3 is TGTGCCAGCAGCTTATTGGTAGCGGGAGAGGCCTACGAGCAGTACTTC. It yields the protein CASSLLVAGEAYEQYF. Together with reference TRBV7-2 and TRBJ2-7, the CDR3 gives the full variable domain: GAGVSQSPSNKVTEKGKDVELRCDPISGHTALYWYRQSLGQGLEFLIYFQGNSAPDKSGLPSDRFSAERTGGSVSTLTIQRTQQEDSAVYLCASSLLVAGEAYEQYFGPGTRLTVT.

The rearrangement uses TRBV9 and TRBJ2-1; D unresolved. V lost 0 bases and J 6 bases, leaving 10 bases between the germline ends. The germline CDR1 and CDR2 sequences are SGDLS and YYNGEE. The CDR3 spans 14 residues. The CDR3 region is CASSVAGFGNEQFF. The DNA of the CDR3 is TGTGCCAGCAGCGTAGCCGGGTTCGGCAATGAGCAGTTCTTC.